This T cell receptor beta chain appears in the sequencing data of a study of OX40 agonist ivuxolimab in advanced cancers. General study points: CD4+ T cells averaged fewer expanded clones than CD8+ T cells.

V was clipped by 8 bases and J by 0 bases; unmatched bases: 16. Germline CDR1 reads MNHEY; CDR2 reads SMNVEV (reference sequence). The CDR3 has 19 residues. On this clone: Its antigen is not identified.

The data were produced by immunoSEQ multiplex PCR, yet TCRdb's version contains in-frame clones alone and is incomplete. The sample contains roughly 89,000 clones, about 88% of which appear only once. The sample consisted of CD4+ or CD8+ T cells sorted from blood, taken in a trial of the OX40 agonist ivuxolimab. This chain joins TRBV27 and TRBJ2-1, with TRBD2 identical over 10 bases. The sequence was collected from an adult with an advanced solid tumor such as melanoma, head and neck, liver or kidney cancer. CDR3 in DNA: TGTGCCAGCGCTCGGAGGGTTAGCGGGGGGTCTTACTCCTACAATGAGCAGTTCTTC. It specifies CASARRVSGGSYSYNEQFF.